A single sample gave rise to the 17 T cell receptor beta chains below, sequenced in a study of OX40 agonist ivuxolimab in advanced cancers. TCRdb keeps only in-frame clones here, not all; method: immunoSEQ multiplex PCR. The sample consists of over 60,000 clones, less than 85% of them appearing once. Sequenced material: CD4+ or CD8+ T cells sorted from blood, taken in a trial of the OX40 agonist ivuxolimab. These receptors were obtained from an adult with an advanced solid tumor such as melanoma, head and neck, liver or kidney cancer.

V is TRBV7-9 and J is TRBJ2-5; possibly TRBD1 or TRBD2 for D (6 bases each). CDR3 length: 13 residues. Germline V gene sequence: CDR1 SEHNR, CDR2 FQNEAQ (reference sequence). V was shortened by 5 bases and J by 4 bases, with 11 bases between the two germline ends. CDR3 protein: CASSKGDLETQYF. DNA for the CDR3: TGTGCCAGCAGCAAGGGGGACTTAGAGACCCAGTACTTC.

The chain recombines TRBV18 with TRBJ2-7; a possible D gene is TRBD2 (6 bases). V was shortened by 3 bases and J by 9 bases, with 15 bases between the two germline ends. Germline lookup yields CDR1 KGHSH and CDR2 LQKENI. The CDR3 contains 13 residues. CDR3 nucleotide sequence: TGTGCCAGCTCACCCCGACTCCACGGGAGGCAGTACTTC. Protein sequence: CASSPRLHGRQYF. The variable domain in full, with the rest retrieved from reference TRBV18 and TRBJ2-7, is NAGVMQNPRHLVRRRGQEARLRCSPMKGHSHVYWYRQLPEEGLKFMVYLQKENIIDESGMPKERFSAEFPKEGPSILRIQQVVRGDSAAYFCASSPRLHGRQYFGPGTRLTVT.

The CDR3 loop is CAAAGYNEQFF. The CDR3 DNA reads as TGTGCCGCCGCGGGGTACAATGAGCAGTTCTTC. V is TRBV10-3 and J is TRBJ2-1; tentatively, D is TRBD2 (6 bases). Trimming cost V 11 bases and J 4 bases, with 9 bases left between them. This CDR3 is 11 amino acids long. CDR1 ENHRY and CDR2 SYGVKD come from the germline V gene.

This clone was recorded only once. The CDR3 nucleotides read TGTGCCAGCAGCTTGAACAATAATTCACCCCTCCACTTT. It specifies CASSLNNNSPLHF. The chain uses TRBV7-9 and TRBJ1-6; no firm D call. V dropped 3 bases and J dropped 5 bases, with 5 bases sitting between them. The germline V gene has CDR1 SEHNR and CDR2 FQNEAQ (reference sequence). The CDR3 loop spans 13 amino acids.

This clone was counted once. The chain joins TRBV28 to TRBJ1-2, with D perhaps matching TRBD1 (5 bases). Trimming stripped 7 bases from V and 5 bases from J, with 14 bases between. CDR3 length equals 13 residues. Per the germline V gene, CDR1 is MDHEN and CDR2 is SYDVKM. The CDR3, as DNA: TGTGCCAGCATCGCTCAGGGCCTGTATGGCTACACCTTC. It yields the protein CASIAQGLYGYTF.

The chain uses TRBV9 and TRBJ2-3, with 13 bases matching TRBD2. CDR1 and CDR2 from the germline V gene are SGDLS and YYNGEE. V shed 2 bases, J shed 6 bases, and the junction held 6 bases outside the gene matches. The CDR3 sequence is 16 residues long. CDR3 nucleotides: TGTGCCAGCAGCGTGGGGACTAGCGGGGTAATGGATACGCAGTATTTT. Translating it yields CASSVGTSGVMDTQYF.

Here the CDR3 reads CASSVRNTDTQYF. CDR3 nucleotide sequence: TGTGCCAGCAGCGTGAGGAACACAGATACGCAGTATTTT. The chain recombines TRBV9 with TRBJ2-3; D not certain. The CDR3 runs to 13 residues. Trimming pared 2 bases from V and 2 bases from J, leaving 6 bases between. Germline CDR1 SGDLS, CDR2 YYNGEE.

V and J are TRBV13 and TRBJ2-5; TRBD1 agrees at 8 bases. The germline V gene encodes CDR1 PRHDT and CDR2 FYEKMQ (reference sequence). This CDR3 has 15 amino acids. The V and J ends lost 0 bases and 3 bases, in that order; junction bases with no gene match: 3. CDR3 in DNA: TGTGCCAGCAGCTTAGGGGACAGGGAGGAAGAGACCCAGTACTTC. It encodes CASSLGDREEETQYF.

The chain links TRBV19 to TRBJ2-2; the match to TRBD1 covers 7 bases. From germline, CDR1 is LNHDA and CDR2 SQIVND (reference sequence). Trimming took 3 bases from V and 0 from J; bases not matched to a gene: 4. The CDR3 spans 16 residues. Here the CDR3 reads CASSISDRPNTGELFF. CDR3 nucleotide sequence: TGTGCCAGTAGTATTTCGGACAGGCCGAACACCGGGGAGCTGTTTTTT.

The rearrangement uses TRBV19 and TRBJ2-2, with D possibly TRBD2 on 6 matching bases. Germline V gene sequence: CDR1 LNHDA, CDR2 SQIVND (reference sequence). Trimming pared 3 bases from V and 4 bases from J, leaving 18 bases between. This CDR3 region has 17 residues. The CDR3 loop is CASSIPYWRGVTGELFF. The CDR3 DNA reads TGTGCCAGTAGTATCCCCTATTGGCGGGGAGTCACCGGGGAGCTGTTTTTT.

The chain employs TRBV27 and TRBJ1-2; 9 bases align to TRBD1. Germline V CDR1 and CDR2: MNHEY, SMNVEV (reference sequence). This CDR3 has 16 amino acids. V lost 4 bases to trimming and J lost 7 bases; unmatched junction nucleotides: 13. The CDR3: CASSSLGDRVRSGYTF. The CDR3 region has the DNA TGTGCCAGCAGTTCTTTGGGGGACAGGGTGAGGAGTGGCTACACCTTC.

DNA of the CDR3: TGTGCCAGCAGCGTTAGACAGGTTCACACTGAAGCTTTCTTT. This translates into CASSVRQVHTEAFF. The chain couples TRBV14 to TRBJ1-1; maybe TRBD1 (6 bases). Germline V CDR1 and CDR2: SGHDN, FVKESK. V lost 5 bases and J lost 3, with 13 bases in between. This CDR3 is 14 amino acids long.

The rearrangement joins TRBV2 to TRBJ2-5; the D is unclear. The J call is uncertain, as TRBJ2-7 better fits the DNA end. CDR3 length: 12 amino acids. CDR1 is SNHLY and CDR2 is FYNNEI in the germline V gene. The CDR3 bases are TGTGCCAGCAGATACCCGAGGTACGAGCAGTACTTC. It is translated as CASRYPRYEQYF.

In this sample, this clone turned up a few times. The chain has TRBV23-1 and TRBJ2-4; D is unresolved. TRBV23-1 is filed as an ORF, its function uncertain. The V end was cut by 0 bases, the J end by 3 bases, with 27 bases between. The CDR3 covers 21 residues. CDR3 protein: CASSQSCGWEIPFISKNIQYF. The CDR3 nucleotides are TGCGCCAGCAGTCAATCGTGTGGGTGGGAAATTCCGTTTATCAGCAAAAACATTCAGTACTTC.

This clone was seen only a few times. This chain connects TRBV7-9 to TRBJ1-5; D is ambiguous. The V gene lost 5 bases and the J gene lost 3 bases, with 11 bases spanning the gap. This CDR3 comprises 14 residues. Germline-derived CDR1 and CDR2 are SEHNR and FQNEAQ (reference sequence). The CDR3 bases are TGTGCCAGCAGCCCCCAGTTTGACAATCAGCCCCAGCATTTT. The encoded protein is CASSPQFDNQPQHF.

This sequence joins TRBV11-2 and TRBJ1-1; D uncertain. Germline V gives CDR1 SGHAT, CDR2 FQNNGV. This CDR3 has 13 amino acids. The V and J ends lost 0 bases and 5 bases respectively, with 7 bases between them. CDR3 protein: CASSLEVLTEAFF. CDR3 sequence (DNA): TGTGCCAGCAGCTTAGAGGTGCTAACTGAAGCTTTCTTT.

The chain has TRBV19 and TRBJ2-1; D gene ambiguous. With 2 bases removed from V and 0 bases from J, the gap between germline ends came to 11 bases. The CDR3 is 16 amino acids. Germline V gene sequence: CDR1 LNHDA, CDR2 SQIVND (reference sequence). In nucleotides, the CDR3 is TGTGCCAGTAGTATAAGTGACCTAAGCTCCTACAATGAGCAGTTCTTC. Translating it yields CASSISDLSSYNEQFF.